This T cell receptor beta chain was captured in a study of shared clonotypes between healthy human individuals (TCRdb year 2020). Study-wide context: The cohort included a few men and a couple of women between 18 and 49 years of age. Per donor, three plates each were used for CD4 naive and CD4 memory, two for CD8 naive, and one for CD8 memory. To estimate repertoire size and how much clonotype sharing occurs between individuals, the study deeply sequenced the blood TCR repertoires of several healthy adults. Libraries were prepared and TCR repertoires were sequenced by different laboratories using diverse techniques, in order to increase sequencing depth and limit assay-specific biases. Leukapheresis yielded between about 0.94 and 9.5 billion PBMCs per donor. On the study overall, not on this receptor specifically: When several donors were compared, the shared fraction of clonotypes was about 5.5% for naive CD4, about 4% for naive CD8, 2% to 2.5% for memory CD4, and approximately 0.4% for memory CD8. Based on pairwise subsampling, the degree of clonotype sharing among donors was expected to be affected by sequencing depth. Because the study included only a small number of donors, the genetic and exposure-history diversity represented was limited. Compared with non-shared clonotypes, the clonotypes found in all four sorted-subset donors had higher generation probabilities. Incomplete sequencing was indicated by rarefaction of sorted-subset datasets, despite the large sequencing depth. Naive subsets generally had larger estimated clonotype richness than memory subsets. Sampling was limited to blood, and TCR repertoires in tissue likely differ from TCR repertoires in blood.

From its cysteine to its phenylalanine, the CDR3 spans 15 amino acids. The sequence is cut down to CDR3 DNA, 45 bases in frame from base 1. CDR1 and CDR2 are read off the germline V gene as SGDLS and YYNGEE. Compared with germline, V lacks 3 bases and J lacks 3 bases; bases without a gene match: 6. As for this clone: Which antigen it targets is not known. Base qualities were left out, and no much larger clone turns up one base away.

TCR CDR3 regions were amplified from genomic DNA by multiplex PCR using the deep immunoSEQ assay. For each cell subset, the extracted genomic DNA was distributed evenly across all wells of several immunoSEQ 96-well plates, and each plate served as one replicate. For sorted subsets, each replicate PCR was loaded with approximately 0.2 ug genomic DNA, equivalent to 30,000 or so T cell genomes. Purified libraries were quantified with a Qubit 3.0 fluorometer, sized on a Bioanalyzer 2100, and re-quantified with the KAPA Library Quantification kit. Every immunoSEQ 96-well plate was sequenced on a dedicated single-read 150-cycle Illumina NextSeq 550 flow cell. The study's own analysis went as follows. Because only junctional sequences without quality scores were contained in the immunoSEQ output, filtering matching that applied to full-length reads could not be performed. To assign V/J genes and CDR3, sequences were annotated against IMGT germline references using PyIR, a Python wrapper for IgBLAST v1.9. Reads were removed for weak V/J assignments (E-value above 1e-6), missing CDR3, stop codons, out-of-frame junctions, or ambiguous translated residues. V3J clonotypes were defined by identical inferred V gene, J gene, and CDR3 amino acid sequence. Percentage overlap between repertoires was calculated by dividing the number of shared unique clonotypes by the size of the smaller repertoire. Richness of each repertoire was evaluated using RTK rarefaction, the Chao1 estimator, and Recon v2.1 estimates of unobserved clonotypes. Generation probabilities for all TCRbeta clonotypes obtained by the gDNA method from a few donors were computed using OLGA. Not all clones reach the TCRdb copy of this immuneACCESS table, which keeps in-frame sequences only. Checked studies attribute under half of the gap to unresolved V genes and leave the rest unexplained. D and trimming come from the DNA, and the V and J calls and clone size come from that table. Across this sample there are roughly 2.2 million clones, with just under 95% seen only once. The ten largest account for around 0.38% of the sample.

Healthy HIV-negative adults with no recently reported acute infections or vaccinations were included as donors. All donors were Caucasian adults living in Nashville, Tennessee, USA. CD4+ T cells were enriched by magnetic negative selection; naive cells were then positively selected on CD45RA, and the negative fraction formed the memory subset. Blood was collected by leukapheresis, and PBMCs were isolated by Ficoll-Histopaque density gradient centrifugation and then cryopreserved in liquid nitrogen vapor phase. Analytical flow cytometry was used to check the purity and quantity of every magnetically sorted T cell population. Genomic DNA was isolated from each sorted fraction and quantified by UV absorbance on a Nanodrop 2000c.

This clonotype was sampled from a young man in good health. Some clones in this sample may be carry-over from other donors' samples. The chain is assembled from TRBV9 and TRBJ2-7, and TRBD2 matches 10 of the central bases. The sequenced sample was naive CD4+ T cells from PBMCs. The sample's cell subset or site label, in plain terms: CD45RA+ positively selected. The CDR3 region has the sequence CASSAGLAEGYEQYF. The DNA sequence is given as TGTGCCAGCAGCGCCGGACTAGCGGAAGGCTACGAGCAGTACTTC.